The 20 T cell receptor beta chains below come from one sample, sequenced in a study of CD8+ T cells in alopecia areata. Sample treatment: oral pan-JAK inhibitor, 5-10 mg twice daily. Sequencing used cDNA as its template, made by extracting RNA and reverse transcribing it. The repertoire was sequenced with immunoSEQ multiplex PCR; TCRdb's copy has only in-frame clones and lacks some. The repertoire includes 190,000 or so clones, around three fifths of them detected once, and around 12% sits in the top ten. This specimen consisted of CD8+ T cells sorted from blood, obtained at week 24, from a patient treated with tofacitinib. These receptors were taken from a human donor with alopecia areata.

The chain employs TRBV11-2 and TRBJ1-1; D may be TRBD1 (6 bases). Germline assignment: CDR1 SGHAT and CDR2 FQNNGV. V lost 0 bases, J lost 3 bases, and 14 bases lay in between. This CDR3 contains 16 residues. CDR3: CASSLERRGSDTEAFF. The CDR3 DNA sequence: TGTGCCAGCAGCTTAGAAAGGAGGGGGTCGGACACTGAAGCTTTCTTT.

The V gene is TRBV29-1, the J gene TRBJ1-3; TRBD1 is a possible D gene (5 bases). Germline values: CDR1 SQVTM, CDR2 ANQGSEA. The CDR3 extends over 12 amino acids. V lost 8 bases to trimming and J lost 0 bases, with 8 bases between them. CDR3 loop: CSLGVSGNTIYF. DNA for the CDR3: TGCAGCCTGGGGGTCTCTGGAAACACCATATATTTT. The full variable domain, with the rest looked up from reference TRBV29-1 and TRBJ1-3, is SAVISQKPSRDICQRGTSLTIQCQVDSQVTMMFWYRQQPGQSLTLIATANQGSEATYESGFVIDKFPISRPNLTFSTLTVSNMSPEDSSIYLCSLGVSGNTIYFGEGSWLTVV.

The genes are TRBV5-1 and TRBJ2-6; no clear D gene. CDR3 length: 15 residues. Germline CDR1 SGHRS, CDR2 YFSETQ. V was clipped by 0 bases and J by 0 bases, with 4 bases between them. DNA for the CDR3: TGCGCCAGCAGCTTGGGGCCCTCTGGGGCCAACGTCCTGACTTTC. It yields the protein CASSLGPSGANVLTF.

In nucleotides, the CDR3 is TGTGCCTGGAGACCGGGACACCTGAACACTGAAGCTTTCTTT. The encoded protein is CAWRPGHLNTEAFF. This chain uses TRBV30 with TRBJ1-1, with a weak D call TRBD1 (6 bases). CDR1 and CDR2 from the germline V gene are GTSNPN and SVGIG (reference sequence). The length of the CDR3 is 14 residues. V was shortened by 3 bases and J by 0 bases, with 11 bases between the two germline ends.

The V and J genes are TRBV6-6 and TRBJ2-3; D possibly uses TRBD1 or TRBD2 (6 bases each). The CDR3 loop spans 16 amino acids. The germline gives CDR1 MNHNY, CDR2 SVGAGI (reference sequence). V shed 5 bases and J shed 2 bases, with 17 bases lying between them. The CDR3 reads CASSTGTGGYTDTQYF. The CDR3 DNA is TGTGCCAGCAGTACCGGCACCGGGGGCTACACAGATACGCAGTATTTT.

The count of this clone is one. J is TRBJ1-2 and V is TRBV7-8; the match to TRBD1 covers 10 bases. The CDR3 spans 15 residues. In germline, CDR1 is SGHVS, CDR2 FQNEAQ. After removal of 5 bases from V and 1 base from J, the junction contained 4 bases not matched to a gene. CDR3 DNA sequence: TGTGCCAGCAGCGTTGGGGACAGGGGTAACTATGGCTACACCTTC. This sequence encodes CASSVGDRGNYGYTF.

This clone was found once. The chain links TRBV30 to TRBJ1-1; D is ambiguous. CDR1 is GTSNPN and CDR2 is SVGIG in the germline V gene (reference sequence). The CDR3 extends over 14 amino acids. Trimming shortened V by 1 base and J by 4 bases, and 13 bases separated the two germline ends. The CDR3 protein is CAWSDLWAGTEAFF. The CDR3 DNA reads as TGTGCCTGGAGTGATCTCTGGGCGGGCACTGAAGCTTTCTTT.

This clone has just a few counts. The chain links TRBV7-9 to TRBJ1-5; D gene ambiguous. Germline CDR1 and CDR2: SEHNR and FQNEAQ (reference sequence). CDR3 length equals 14 residues. Trimming removed 4 bases at V and 2 bases at J, with 9 bases between. CDR3 in DNA: TGTGCCAGCAGCTCGCCCGGTGGCAATCAGCCCCAGCATTTT. This encodes CASSSPGGNQPQHF.

The chain links TRBV30 to TRBJ1-4; D unresolved. The CDR3 is 14 residues long. Trimming took 3 bases from V and 3 from J, leaving 11 bases between them. Germline V CDR1 and CDR2: GTSNPN, SVGIG (reference sequence). This CDR3 is CAWSLTGSNEKLFF. The CDR3 DNA sequence: TGTGCCTGGAGCCTAACGGGATCTAATGAAAAACTGTTTTTT.

The chain combines TRBV13 with TRBJ2-1, with D possibly TRBD2 on 5 matching bases. V was clipped by 3 bases and J by 6 bases, with 6 bases between them. The CDR3 runs 12 residues. Per the germline V gene, CDR1 is PRHDT and CDR2 is FYEKMQ (reference sequence). The CDR3 is CASSLGSNEQFF. The DNA of the CDR3 is TGTGCCAGCAGCTTGGGGAGCAATGAGCAGTTCTTC.

The genes are TRBV5-6 and TRBJ2-7; D may be TRBD1 or TRBD2 (5 bases each). Between the trimmed V and J ends, which lost 4 bases and 3 bases, there was a span of 14 bases. The CDR3 covers 14 residues. CDR1 is SGHDT and CDR2 is YYEEEE in the germline V gene. The CDR3 DNA reads TGTGCCAGCAGCCCCGGGACGACCGGCTACGAGCAGTACTTC. Translation gives CASSPGTTGYEQYF.

This sequence joins TRBV7-9 and TRBJ2-5; TRBD1 aligns across 9 bases. The CDR3 sequence is 16 residues long. Germline loops: CDR1 SEHNR, CDR2 FQNEAQ (reference sequence). The V and J ends lost 0 bases and 2 bases, in that order; junction bases with no gene match: 4. The CDR3 nucleotides read TGTGCCAGCAGCTTAGCTACAGGGGGCCAGCAAGAGACCCAGTACTTC. Protein product: CASSLATGGQQETQYF.

The chain is built from TRBV7-9 and TRBJ2-1; possibly TRBD1 for D (6 bases). Germline V gene sequence: CDR1 SEHNR, CDR2 FQNEAQ (reference sequence). This CDR3 has 15 residues. Trimming cost V 8 bases and J 4 bases, with 18 bases left between them. This CDR3 is CASGSTPGAYNEQFF. The CDR3 nucleotides are TGTGCCAGCGGATCAACCCCAGGGGCTTACAATGAGCAGTTCTTC.

The V call is TRBV30, the J call TRBJ2-7; D not resolved. V was clipped by 1 base and J by 3 bases, with 16 bases between them. CDR1 is GTSNPN, CDR2 SVGIG, per germline (reference sequence). CDR3 length: 15 residues. CDR3: CAWSAVDKKGYEQYF. In DNA, the CDR3 is TGTGCCTGGAGTGCCGTCGACAAGAAGGGCTACGAGCAGTACTTC.

The CDR3 DNA sequence: TGTGCCAACAGGGGGCAAGACTATGGCTACACCTTC. Protein: CANRGQDYGYTF. This chain joins TRBV28 and TRBJ1-2; TRBD1 matches at 9 bases. Germline trimming cut 10 bases from V and 3 bases from J; bases unmatched to any gene: 3. The CDR3 is 12 residues long. Germline V CDR1 and CDR2: MDHEN, SYDVKM.

In this sample, this clone turned up a few times. The gene calls are TRBV5-1 and TRBJ2-7, with D perhaps TRBD1 (6 bases). This CDR3 comprises 15 residues. Germline V gives CDR1 SGHRS, CDR2 YFSETQ. With 4 bases removed from V and 3 bases from J, the gap between germline ends came to 17 bases. Here the CDR3 reads CASSIRQDMIYEQYF. The CDR3 nucleotides are TGCGCCAGCAGCATACGACAGGACATGATCTACGAGCAGTACTTC.

This chain links TRBV25-1 with TRBJ2-1, with no clear D. Germline V gives CDR1 MGHDK, CDR2 SYGVNS. Deletions cut 2 bases from V and 7 bases from J, with 6 bases between. This CDR3 spans 12 amino acids. The CDR3, as DNA: TGTGCCAGCAGTGAACAGGTGAATGAGCAGTTCTTC. Translated: CASSEQVNEQFF.

This rearrangement joins TRBV14 to TRBJ2-5; 10 positions agree with TRBD1. This CDR3 is built from 15 residues. V lost 7 bases, J lost 3 bases, and 8 bases stayed unmatched. Germline loops: CDR1 SGHDN, CDR2 FVKESK. The CDR3 DNA reads TGTGCCAGCACCCCGATGGGACAGGGGAAAGAGACCCAGTACTTC. This translates into CASTPMGQGKETQYF.

The DNA for the CDR3 is TGTGCCAGCAGCCAAGTGAGGGGACAGCCCTTCGAGCAGTACTTC. It codes for CASSQVRGQPFEQYF. The chain uses TRBV13 and TRBJ2-7; 7 bases are a match to TRBD1. The CDR3 runs to 15 residues. After removal of 5 bases from V and 6 bases from J, the junction contained 13 bases not matched to a gene. Germline values: CDR1 PRHDT, CDR2 FYEKMQ (reference sequence).

This clone turned up a few times. The chain uses TRBV9 and TRBJ1-2; 7 bases agree with TRBD1. The CDR3 consists of 14 residues. CDR1 is SGDLS, CDR2 YYNGEE, per germline. V shed 3 bases and J 3 bases; nucleotides not matched to a gene: 5. CDR3 sequence: CASSGNRGHYGYTF. The CDR3 DNA follows: TGTGCCAGCAGCGGAAACAGGGGACACTATGGCTACACCTTC.